The entry below gives a single T cell receptor beta chain sequence along with its context. Its antigen is unidentified. The sample belongs to a study of T-cell memory formation after mild COVID-19. Study background: In these data, TCR clusters were largely donor specific.

V lost 6 bases and J lost 9, with 15 bases in between. The CDR3 covers 12 residues. Germline V CDR1 and CDR2: KGHSH, LQKENI. Study outcomes and limitations: Pre-infection memory showed some responding clones, and this suggested that cross-reactive memory joined. The SARS-CoV-2 specificity of second-wave clones reaching peak at day 37 remained unverified. Largely, contracting CD4+ clones fell within CM and EM, and contracting CD8+ clones within EMRA.

TCRdb analysed the 5' RACE reads with MiXCR anew, one entry per CDR3 protein. The repertoire consists of 290,000 or so distinct CDR3 sequences, with roughly 21% occurring once and the leading ten covering around a fifth. The receptor was isolated from a man in his late teens or twenties who had mild COVID-19 (a few samples of this study predate the infection). Cell type and time point are not known. The rearrangement links TRBV18 to TRBJ2-7; tentatively, D is TRBD2 (5 bases). The material sequenced was PBMCs or a T cell subset sorted from them (not recorded which). The CDR3 region is CASSAGSLGQYV. CDR3 coding DNA: TGTGCCAGCTCGGCGGGTTCCCTCGGGCAGTACGTC.